This T cell receptor (beta chain) is drawn from a study of beta chain features in type 1 diabetes. Study results and caveats: There were fewer insertions and more deletions at the VDJ junctions of type 1 diabetes patients.

Trimming took 5 bases from V and 2 from J, leaving 12 bases between them. Germline V lookup: CDR1 SGHRS, CDR2 YFSETQ. CDR3 length equals 14 residues. CD4+ naive, central memory, regulatory and stem cell-like memory subsets were isolated by sorting on CD45RO/CCR7/CD25/CD127/CD95/CD27. Purities in excess of 95% were seen in all sorted populations. The study reverse transcribed the entire isolated RNA, so it sequenced expressed TCRB transcripts. The method was immunoSEQ multiplex PCR; TCRdb's version includes in-frame clones alone and lacks a portion of them. The sample has 900,000 or so clones, roughly a sixth seen once. Note on this clone: As yet, its antigen is unknown.

V gene TRBV5-1 combines with J gene TRBJ2-3; tentative D call: TRBD1 (7 bases). The receptor comes from a woman under 30 in good health. Sequences were obtained from naive CD4+ T cells from blood. The CDR3 loop reads CASREGQLTDTQYF. DNA of the CDR3: TGCGCCAGCAGGGAGGGACAGCTCACAGATACGCAGTATTTT. The full variable domain, in which reference TRBV5-1 and TRBJ2-3 provide the parts outside the CDR3, is KAGVTQTPRYLIKTRGQQVTLSCSPISGHRSVSWYQQTPGQGLQFLFEYFSETQRNKGNFPGRFSGRQFSNSRSEMNVSTLELGDSALYLCASREGQLTDTQYFGPGTRLTVL.